This TCR beta chain was observed in a study of T cells in Graves' hyperthyroidism and ophthalmopathy. Amplification yielded TCR beta CDR3 regions, with RNA transcripts as the source. With the HTBI primer set, the TCR CDR3 went through a first round of RT-PCR. TCRdb passed the multiplex PCR reads through MiXCR, listing each CDR3 protein once. The sample holds a few hundred thousand distinct CDR3 sequences; 13% to 15% are singletons and the top ten take roughly 13%. Study-level findings and limits: Blood also carried most thyroid clonotypes expanded above 0.001.

This clonotype was detected ten times or more. Its antigen is currently unknown. The hyperthyroidism patients had all been newly diagnosed, and their disease duration was under 2 months. Their ages ranged from 18 to 65 years. For the diagnoses, clinical symptoms, serum thyroxine and TRAb, thyroid ultrasound and orbital computed tomography were used. Deletions cut 2 bases from V and 2 bases from J, with 11 bases between. CDR3 length: 15 amino acids. The germline CDR1 and CDR2 sequences are MNHNS and SASEGT. The receptor was isolated from a woman between 35 and 50 years old with Graves' hyperthyroidism that later progressed to Graves' ophthalmopathy. This sequence joins TRBV6-1 and TRBJ2-3, with D unresolved. The sample consisted of blood. In DNA form, the CDR3 reads TGTGCCAGCAGTGAACCCTCTTCCTACACAGATACGCAGTATTTT. Its protein product is CASSEPSSYTDTQYF.